These T cell receptor beta chains were read from a single sample in a study of blood T cell repertoires in COVID-19. Profiled with immunoSEQ multiplex PCR; TCRdb holds only in-frame clones, not every one. Of 150,000 to 200,000 clones listed, roughly four fifths are singletons. The sample consisted of PBMCs or T cells enriched from blood (not recorded which). Source of these receptors: a man between 35 and 55 years old who had recovered from COVID-19. Each CDR3 is given with its conserved first and last residue. A D gene is named only where the DNA matches it firmly. Size tells how often a clone was seen (once, few, many) or the class of an expanded clone, and some rows leave it out.

j_call d_call v_call clone_size cdr3_nt cdr3_aa
TRBJ1-6 - TRBV18 - TGTGCCAGCTCAGAACTCACGTCGCAGGGGAGACCCCTCCACTTT CASSELTSQGRPLHF
TRBJ1-5 TRBD1 TRBV6-5 once TGTGCCAGCACCGTGGACAGGGGGAGGAATCAGCCCCAGCATTTT CASTVDRGRNQPQHF
TRBJ1-2 - TRBV5-1 - TGCGCCAGCAAATATCCGGGACTCTATGGCTACACCTTC CASKYPGLYGYTF
TRBJ1-1 - TRBV6-5 - TGTGCCAGCAGTTTCGGGGGGACCAACACTGAAGCTTTCTTT CASSFGGTNTEAFF
TRBJ1-6 TRBD1 TRBV5-1 once TGCGCCAGCAGCTCGACAGGGGGAAATAATTCACCCCTCCACTTT CASSSTGGNNSPLHF
TRBJ1-5 TRBD1 TRBV19 once TGTGCCAGTAGTATTCGGACAGGGTATAGCAATCAGCCCCAGCATTTT CASSIRTGYSNQPQHF
TRBJ2-3 - TRBV5-1 - TGCGCCAGCAGCTTGGCTTCGGGCACAGATACGCAGTATTTT CASSLASGTDTQYF
TRBJ2-3 TRBD2 TRBV4-3 - TGCGCCAGCAGCCCGGGAGGGGAGAGAGATACGCAGTATTTT CASSPGGERDTQYF
TRBJ1-2 - TRBV4-1 - TGCGCCAGCAGCCAAGAAGTGGGCTACTATGGCTACACCTTC CASSQEVGYYGYTF
TRBJ1-6 - TRBV2 - TGTGCCAGCAGTCTACAGGGCTCCTATAATTCACCCCTCCACTTT CASSLQGSYNSPLHF
TRBJ1-5 - TRBV7-2 - TGTGCCAGCAGCTTAGGGAACCGGGGGGAGCAGCCCCAGCATTTT CASSLGNRGEQPQHF
TRBJ1-1 - TRBV27 - TGTGCCAGCAGACGTGGGGCCAGTGTAGGCACTGAAGCTTTCTTT CASRRGASVGTEAFF
TRBJ1-2 - TRBV19 once TGTGCCAGTAGTACCCTTAGCAGGGGAGACAACTATGGCTACACCTTC CASSTLSRGDNYGYTF
TRBJ2-7 - TRBV19 - TGTGCCAGTAGTATAGGGCCGCCCCTCTACGAGCAGTACTTC CASSIGPPLYEQYF
TRBJ1-6 TRBD1 TRBV4-1 - TGCGCCAGCAGCCAAGGGGCGAGACCGGACAGGGGAAATTCACCCCTCCACTTT CASSQGARPDRGNSPLHF
TRBJ1-1 TRBD1 TRBV7-6 - TGTGCCAGCAGCTTAGCTGGACAGGAGACCGAAGCTTTCTTT CASSLAGQETEAFF
TRBJ2-4 - TRBV7-9 - TGTGCCAGCAGCTTTTCAGGGGACCACCAAAACATTCAGTACTTC CASSFSGDHQNIQYF